This T cell receptor beta chain was obtained from a study of blood T cell repertoires in COVID-19. On the study more broadly: Researchers got acute and convalescent COVID-19 samples from the United States, Italy and Spain. PBMCs, B-cell-depleted T cells, or T cells were the source of the cDNA or gDNA that made up the material.

Germline CDR1 is SNHLY and CDR2 is FYNNEI. The V and J ends lost 7 bases and 5 bases respectively, with 20 bases between them. This CDR3 comprises 15 residues. Clones were sequenced by immunoSEQ multiplex PCR, and TCRdb holds only the in-frame ones, with some missing. This sample has 180,000 or so clones; about 88% occur once, and the top ten carry around 6.5%. The TCR originated in an elderly woman in a cohort sampled during active or convalescent COVID-19. What was sequenced was peripheral blood. This sequence joins TRBV2 and TRBJ2-5; tentatively, D is TRBD1 (6 bases). CDR3 protein: CASTDRMAQGETQYF. Written as DNA, the CDR3 is TGTGCCAGCACCGACAGGATGGCCCAAGGCGAGACCCAGTACTTC.